The 23 T cell receptor beta chains presented below share a single source sample, sequenced in a study of a mutant IDH1 vaccine in newly diagnosed glioma. Profiled with immunoSEQ multiplex PCR; TCRdb holds only in-frame clones, not every one. Here the sample spans around 18,000 clones, around 95% being singletons. Regarding time point: baseline, week 1 (first vaccination visit). The treatment here: pre-vaccination baseline after standard-of-care therapy. This material consisted of peripheral blood mononuclear cells (PBMCs), taken from a glioma patient treated with radiotherapy, temozolomide or both. Receptors originate from a woman between 18 and 30 years old with glioma. Some clones in this sample may be carry-over from other donors' samples.

V is TRBV6-4 and J is TRBJ2-3, with 7 bases aligning to TRBD2. Trimming removed 4 bases from V and 4 bases from J; junction bases left unmatched: 5. The CDR3 is 14 residues long. Per the germline V gene, CDR1 is MRHNA and CDR2 is SNTAGT. As DNA, the CDR3 is TGTGCCAGCAGTGCGGGCGGGAGAGCAGATACGCAGTATTTT. Encoded protein: CASSAGGRADTQYF.

V and J are TRBV7-9 and TRBJ1-6, with D perhaps matching TRBD1 (5 bases). The CDR3 length is 15 residues. The V gene lost 1 base and the J gene lost 10 bases, with 14 bases spanning the gap. Germline V gene data show CDR1 as SEHNR and CDR2 as FQNEAQ (reference sequence). As DNA, the CDR3 is TGTGCCAGCAGCTTAGAGCTGGGACTAGACTCACCCCTCCACTTT. Protein sequence: CASSLELGLDSPLHF.

The chain carries TRBV30 and TRBJ1-2; the D is unclear. CDR3 length: 12 amino acids. Germline lookup yields CDR1 GTSNPN and CDR2 SVGIG (reference sequence). Trimming stripped 2 bases from V and 7 bases from J, with 11 bases between. The CDR3 nucleotides read TGTGCCTGGAGTCCCCTAGGGAGTGGCTACACCTTC. Amino acids: CAWSPLGSGYTF.

The V call is TRBV27, the J call TRBJ2-3; D may correspond to TRBD1 or TRBD2 (5 bases each). This CDR3 has 15 amino acids. V shed 5 bases and J shed 6 bases, with 18 bases lying between them. Germline V lookup: CDR1 MNHEY, CDR2 SMNVEV (reference sequence). The CDR3 is CASSLRGHPRDTQYF. The CDR3 DNA reads TGTGCCAGCAGTCTCCGGGGCCATCCCAGGGATACGCAGTATTTT.

J is TRBJ2-1 and V is TRBV6-1; D uncertain. Trimming took off 3 bases at V and 8 bases at J, with 5 bases between the two ends. The CDR3 covers 11 residues. Germline V gives CDR1 MNHNS, CDR2 SASEGT. The CDR3 sequence: CASSDFYEQFF. In nucleotides, the CDR3 is TGTGCCAGCAGTGACTTTTATGAGCAGTTCTTC.

The V gene is TRBV13, the J gene TRBJ1-1, with 7 bases lining up with TRBD1. V was clipped by 4 bases and J by 0 bases; unmatched bases: 2. CDR3 length equals 14 residues. Per germline, CDR1 PRHDT and CDR2 FYEKMQ (reference sequence). The CDR3 DNA sequence: TGTGCCAGCAGCTACAGGGGCATGAACACTGAAGCTTTCTTT. Its protein product is CASSYRGMNTEAFF.

The rearrangement links TRBV18 to TRBJ2-1; weak D call: TRBD1 (5 bases). The CDR3 is 14 amino acids. Germline V gene sequence: CDR1 KGHSH, CDR2 LQKENI. V was trimmed by 0 bases and J by 5 bases, leaving 8 bases between them. CDR3 DNA: TGTGCCAGCTCACCACCCCTGACAGACAATGAGCAGTTCTTC. The encoded protein is CASSPPLTDNEQFF.

The chain carries TRBV2 and TRBJ1-2, with a tentative D call TRBD1 (5 bases). This CDR3 is 14 amino acids long. Germline V gene data show CDR1 as SNHLY and CDR2 as FYNNEI. The ends were cut back, 1 base at V and 5 bases at J, with 11 bases in the middle. CDR3 region: CASSEVDRYYGYTF. The CDR3, as DNA: TGTGCCAGCAGTGAAGTCGACAGATATTATGGCTACACCTTC.

The CDR3: CASTSAQGANSPLHF. CDR3 nucleotide sequence: TGTGCCAGTACGTCGGCACAGGGGGCTAATTCACCCCTCCACTTT. This rearrangement joins TRBV19 to TRBJ1-6, with 9 bases that match TRBD1. This CDR3 spans 15 amino acids. V shed 7 bases, J shed 6 bases, and the junction held 7 bases outside the gene matches. Germline values: CDR1 LNHDA, CDR2 SQIVND (reference sequence).

The gene calls are TRBV19 and TRBJ2-7; 12 positions match TRBD1. V shed 5 bases and J 2 bases; nucleotides not matched to a gene: 4. This CDR3 is built from 15 residues. The germline V gene encodes CDR1 LNHDA and CDR2 SQIVND (reference sequence). CDR3 region: CASSRDRGRPYEQYF. The CDR3 region has the DNA TGTGCCAGTAGTCGGGACAGGGGGCGCCCCTACGAGCAGTACTTC. Based on the CDR3 plus reference TRBV19 and TRBJ2-7, the full variable domain is DGGITQSPKYLFRKEGQNVTLSCEQNLNHDAMYWYRQDPGQGLRLIYYSQIVNDFQKGDIAEGYSVSREKKESFPLTVTSAQKNPTAFYLCASSRDRGRPYEQYFGPGTRLTVT.

The chain recombines TRBV7-9 with TRBJ2-5; D is uncertain. Germline V CDR1 and CDR2: SEHNR, FQNEAQ (reference sequence). Trimming stripped 2 bases from V and 4 bases from J, with 11 bases between. This CDR3 is built from 14 residues. Written as DNA, the CDR3 is TGTGCCAGCAGCTTACCAGAACAGACAGAGACCCAGTACTTC. This gives the protein CASSLPEQTETQYF.

The chain carries TRBV2 and TRBJ2-4; D ambiguous. Germline assignment: CDR1 SNHLY and CDR2 FYNNEI. There are 12 residues in the CDR3. Trimming removed 4 bases from V and 6 bases from J, with 7 bases in between. The CDR3 sequence is CASSVERNIQYF. CDR3 DNA sequence: TGTGCCAGCAGTGTCGAGAGAAACATTCAGTACTTC.

This chain joins TRBV19 and TRBJ1-4; D is possibly TRBD1 (5 bases). V shed 1 base and J shed 9 bases, with 9 bases lying between them. CDR3 length equals 13 residues. Germline V gene data show CDR1 as LNHDA and CDR2 as SQIVND (reference sequence). The CDR3 nucleotides read TGTGCCAGTAGTATAGGGACAACTCAAAAACTGTTTTTT. Protein sequence: CASSIGTTQKLFF.

This chain connects TRBV18 to TRBJ1-1; D may be TRBD1 (5 bases). V was pared by 6 bases and J by 3 bases, with 14 bases between. The germline V gene encodes CDR1 KGHSH and CDR2 LQKENI. The CDR3 runs 14 residues. In nucleotides, the CDR3 is TGTGCCAGCTCCCTTACGGACACATACACTGAAGCTTTCTTT. This gives the protein CASSLTDTYTEAFF.

This chain connects TRBV18 to TRBJ2-5; D is possibly TRBD1 or TRBD2 (5 bases each). The germline V gene has CDR1 KGHSH and CDR2 LQKENI. The V gene lost 3 bases and the J gene lost 4 bases, with 18 bases spanning the gap. This CDR3 comprises 16 residues. The CDR3 DNA reads TGTGCCAGCTCACCGTCGGGACCACCGGGGCGAGAGACCCAGTACTTC. Protein product: CASSPSGPPGRETQYF.

This CDR3 reads CASSPDLGQGNHYGYTF. CDR3 DNA: TGTGCCAGCAGCCCGGACTTGGGCCAGGGAAATCACTATGGCTACACCTTC. V and J are TRBV7-9 and TRBJ1-2; weak D call: TRBD1 (5 bases). Germline V gives CDR1 SEHNR, CDR2 FQNEAQ (reference sequence). The CDR3 has 17 residues. Trimming removed 5 bases at V and 3 bases at J, with 22 bases between.

This CDR3 is CAISESGNQPQHF. The CDR3, as DNA: TGTGCCATCAGTGAGTCTGGCAATCAGCCCCAGCATTTT. The V and J genes are TRBV10-3 and TRBJ1-5; D gene ambiguous. The germline V and J ends were trimmed by 0 bases and 2 bases, with 2 bases remaining between them. Germline CDR1 reads ENHRY; CDR2 reads SYGVKD. The CDR3 has 13 amino acids.

The DNA of the CDR3 is TGTGCCAGCAGCCGCCAGTATAATTCACCCCTCCACTTT. Amino acids: CASSRQYNSPLHF. This chain uses TRBV5-6 with TRBJ1-6; no clear D gene. V lost 4 bases and J lost 4, with 6 bases in between. The CDR3 consists of 13 residues. CDR1 is SGHDT and CDR2 is YYEEEE in the germline V gene. Looking up the rest from reference TRBV5-6 and TRBJ1-6 gives the full variable domain: DAGVTQSPTHLIKTRGQQVTLRCSPKSGHDTVSWYQQALGQGPQFIFQYYEEEERQRGNFPDRFSGHQFPNYSSELNVNALLLGDSALYLCASSRQYNSPLHFGNGTRLTVT.

The V gene is TRBV6-1, the J gene TRBJ1-5; 7 bases map to TRBD1. V lost 3 bases to trimming and J lost 6 bases; unmatched junction nucleotides: 11. This CDR3 comprises 16 residues. The germline V gene encodes CDR1 MNHNS and CDR2 SASEGT. The CDR3 DNA reads TGTGCCAGCAGTGACCAGACAGGGACCGGGGGTCAGCCCCAGCATTTT. Translating it yields CASSDQTGTGGQPQHF.

This chain connects TRBV7-6 to TRBJ1-2; D not resolved. CDR1 and CDR2 from the germline V gene are SGHVS and FNYEAQ. This CDR3 is built from 11 residues. Deletions cut 3 bases from V and 7 bases from J, with 6 bases between. The CDR3 sequence: CASSFGSGYTF. CDR3 bases: TGTGCCAGCAGCTTTGGATCTGGCTACACCTTC.

The rearrangement joins TRBV29-1 to TRBJ2-1, with a tentative D call TRBD2 (6 bases). This CDR3 is built from 13 residues. CDR1 and CDR2 (germline): SQVTM, ANQGSEA. Trimming shortened V by 4 bases and J by 4 bases, and 11 bases separated the two germline ends. The CDR3 protein is CSVAGRTYNEQFF. As DNA, the CDR3 is TGCAGCGTTGCCGGGAGAACATACAATGAGCAGTTCTTC.

This chain uses TRBV6-1 with TRBJ2-5, with TRBD2 matching over 10 bases. The V gene's germline CDR1 is MNHNS and CDR2 SASEGT. Trimming removed 6 bases from V and 5 bases from J; junction bases left unmatched: 9. The CDR3 length is 15 residues. Here the CDR3 reads CASRIAGGNFETQYF. The CDR3 DNA is TGTGCCAGCAGGATAGCGGGGGGTAATTTCGAGACCCAGTACTTC.

In this sample, this clone turned up once. V and J are TRBV11-3 and TRBJ1-1; the match to TRBD1 covers 12 bases. V was pared by 2 bases and J by 7 bases, with 5 bases of the junction left unmatched. CDR1 and CDR2 (germline): SGHNT, YENEEA. The CDR3 is 15 amino acids. DNA for the CDR3: TGTGCCAGCAGCTTAAGGGACAGGGGGCATGGTGAAGCTTTCTTT. Its protein is CASSLRDRGHGEAFF. Full variable domain (outside the CDR3, taken from reference TRBV11-3 and TRBJ1-1): EAGVVQSPRYKIIEKKQPVAFWCNPISGHNTLYWYLQNLGQGPELLIRYENEEAVDDSQLPKDRFSAERLKGVDSTLKIQPAELGDSAVYLCASSLRDRGHGEAFFGQGTRLTVV.